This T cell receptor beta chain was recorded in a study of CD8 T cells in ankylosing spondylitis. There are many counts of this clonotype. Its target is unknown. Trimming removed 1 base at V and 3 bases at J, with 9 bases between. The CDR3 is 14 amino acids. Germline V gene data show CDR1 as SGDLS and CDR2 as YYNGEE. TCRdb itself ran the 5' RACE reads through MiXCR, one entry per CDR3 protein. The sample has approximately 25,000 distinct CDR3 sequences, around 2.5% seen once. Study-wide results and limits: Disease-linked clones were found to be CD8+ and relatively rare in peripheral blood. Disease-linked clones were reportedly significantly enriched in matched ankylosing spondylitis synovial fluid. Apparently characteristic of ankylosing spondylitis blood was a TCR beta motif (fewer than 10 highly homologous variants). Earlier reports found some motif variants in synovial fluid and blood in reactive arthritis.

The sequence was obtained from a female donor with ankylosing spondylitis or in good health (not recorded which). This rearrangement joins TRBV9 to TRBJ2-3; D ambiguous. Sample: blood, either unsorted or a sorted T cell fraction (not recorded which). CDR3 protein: CASSVSGYTDTQYF. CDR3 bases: TGTGCCAGCAGCGTATCCGGCTATACAGATACGCAGTATTTT. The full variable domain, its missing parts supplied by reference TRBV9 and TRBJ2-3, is DSGVTQTPKHLITATGQRVTLRCSPRSGDLSVYWYQQSLDQGLQFLIQYYNGEERAKGNILERFSAQQFPDLHSELNLSSLELGDSALYFCASSVSGYTDTQYFGPGTRLTVL.